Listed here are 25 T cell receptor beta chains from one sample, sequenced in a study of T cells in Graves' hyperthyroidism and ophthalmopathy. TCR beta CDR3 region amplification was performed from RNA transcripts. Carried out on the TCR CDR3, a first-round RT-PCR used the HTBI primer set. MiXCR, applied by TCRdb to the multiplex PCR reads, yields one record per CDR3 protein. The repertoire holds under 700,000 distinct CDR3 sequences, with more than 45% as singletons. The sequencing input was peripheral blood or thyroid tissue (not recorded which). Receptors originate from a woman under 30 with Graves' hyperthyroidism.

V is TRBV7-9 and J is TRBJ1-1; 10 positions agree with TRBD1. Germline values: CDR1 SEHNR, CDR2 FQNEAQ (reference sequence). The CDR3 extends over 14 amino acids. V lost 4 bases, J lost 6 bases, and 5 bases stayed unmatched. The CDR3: CASSWGTGVPEAFF. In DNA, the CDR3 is TGTGCCAGCAGCTGGGGGACAGGGGTCCCTGAAGCTTTCTTT.

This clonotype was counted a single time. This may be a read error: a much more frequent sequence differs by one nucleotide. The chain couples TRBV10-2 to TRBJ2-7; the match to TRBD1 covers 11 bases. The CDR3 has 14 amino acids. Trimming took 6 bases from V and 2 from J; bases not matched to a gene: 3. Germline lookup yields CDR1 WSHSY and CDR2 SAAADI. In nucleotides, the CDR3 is TGCGCCAGCAGGGACAGGGGGCGACCCTACGAGCAGTACTTC. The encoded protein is CASRDRGRPYEQYF.

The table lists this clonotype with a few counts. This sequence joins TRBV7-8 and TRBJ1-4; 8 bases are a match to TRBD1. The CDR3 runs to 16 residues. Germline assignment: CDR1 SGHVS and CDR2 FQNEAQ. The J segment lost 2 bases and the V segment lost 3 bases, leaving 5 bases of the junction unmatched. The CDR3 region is CASSFNRGGTNEKLFF. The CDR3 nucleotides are TGTGCCAGCAGCTTCAACAGGGGGGGGACTAATGAAAAACTGTTTTTT.

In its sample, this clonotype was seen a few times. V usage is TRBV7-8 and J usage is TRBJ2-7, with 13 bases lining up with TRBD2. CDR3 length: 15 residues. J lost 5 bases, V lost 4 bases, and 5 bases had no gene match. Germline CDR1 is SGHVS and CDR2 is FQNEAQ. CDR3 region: CASSSPGTSGNEQYF. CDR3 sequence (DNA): TGTGCCAGCAGCTCCCCCGGGACTAGCGGGAACGAGCAGTACTTC.

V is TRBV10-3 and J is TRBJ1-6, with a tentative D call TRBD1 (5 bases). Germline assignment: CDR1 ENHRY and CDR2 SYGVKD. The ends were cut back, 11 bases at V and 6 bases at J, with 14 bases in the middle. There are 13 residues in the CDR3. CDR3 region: CAVSWGTNSPLHF. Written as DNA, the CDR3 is TGTGCCGTATCATGGGGGACTAATTCACCCCTCCACTTT.

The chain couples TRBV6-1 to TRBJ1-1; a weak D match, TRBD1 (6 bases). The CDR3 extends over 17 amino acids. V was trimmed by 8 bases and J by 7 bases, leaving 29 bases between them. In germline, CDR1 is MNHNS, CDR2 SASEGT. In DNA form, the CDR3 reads TGTGCCAGCCGGAAGTACCCGGAACAGGGTGGAAAGAATGAAGCTTTCTTT. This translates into CASRKYPEQGGKNEAFF.

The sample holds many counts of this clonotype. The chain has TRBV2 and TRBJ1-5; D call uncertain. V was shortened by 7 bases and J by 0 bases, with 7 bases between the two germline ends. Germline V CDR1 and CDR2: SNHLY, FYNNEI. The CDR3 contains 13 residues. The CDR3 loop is CASTRFSNQPQHF. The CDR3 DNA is TGTGCCAGCACGAGATTTAGCAATCAGCCCCAGCATTTT.

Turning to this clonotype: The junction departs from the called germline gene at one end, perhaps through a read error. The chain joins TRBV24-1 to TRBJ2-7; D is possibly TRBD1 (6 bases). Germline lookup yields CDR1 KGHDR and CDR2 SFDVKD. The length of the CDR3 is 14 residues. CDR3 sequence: CTTSETGTTYEQYF. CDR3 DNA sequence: TGTACCACCAGTGAAACCGGGACAACCTACGAGCAGTACTTC.

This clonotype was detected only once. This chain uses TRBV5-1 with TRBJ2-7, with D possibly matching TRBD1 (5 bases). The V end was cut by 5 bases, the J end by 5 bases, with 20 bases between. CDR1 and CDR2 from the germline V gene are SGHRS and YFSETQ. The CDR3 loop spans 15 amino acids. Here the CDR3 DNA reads TGCGCCAGCAGTCACCCCAGTCAGGGAATCCACGAGCAGTACTTC. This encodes CASSHPSQGIHEQYF.

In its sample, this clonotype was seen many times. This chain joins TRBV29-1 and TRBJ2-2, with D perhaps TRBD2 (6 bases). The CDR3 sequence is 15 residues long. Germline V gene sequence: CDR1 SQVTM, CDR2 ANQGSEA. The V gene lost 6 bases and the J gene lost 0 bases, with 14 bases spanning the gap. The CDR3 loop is CSVRRAGTNTGELFF. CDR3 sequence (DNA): TGCAGCGTGAGGAGGGCAGGGACGAACACCGGGGAGCTGTTTTTT.

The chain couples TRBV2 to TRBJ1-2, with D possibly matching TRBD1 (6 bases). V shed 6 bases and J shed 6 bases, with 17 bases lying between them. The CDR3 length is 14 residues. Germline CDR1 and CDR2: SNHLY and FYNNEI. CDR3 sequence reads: CASRDTGGGNGYTF. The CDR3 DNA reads TGTGCCAGCAGGGATACCGGGGGCGGCAATGGCTACACCTTC.

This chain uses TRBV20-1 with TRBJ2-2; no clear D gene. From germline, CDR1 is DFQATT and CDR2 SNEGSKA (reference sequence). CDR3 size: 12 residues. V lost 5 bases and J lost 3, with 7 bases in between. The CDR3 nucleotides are TGCAGTGCTTCTACCTACACCGGGGAGCTGTTTTTT. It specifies CSASTYTGELFF.

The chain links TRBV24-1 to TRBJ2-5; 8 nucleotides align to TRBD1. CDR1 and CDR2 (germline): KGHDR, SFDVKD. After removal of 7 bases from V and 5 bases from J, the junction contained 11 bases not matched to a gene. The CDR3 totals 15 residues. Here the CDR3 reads CATSILTGDGETQYF. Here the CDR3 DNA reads TGTGCCACCAGCATCCTGACAGGGGATGGGGAGACCCAGTACTTC.

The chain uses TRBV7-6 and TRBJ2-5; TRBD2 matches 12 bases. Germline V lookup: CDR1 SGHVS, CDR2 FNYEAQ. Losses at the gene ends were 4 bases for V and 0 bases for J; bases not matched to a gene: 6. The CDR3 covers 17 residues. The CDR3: CASSWTSGTGYQETQYF. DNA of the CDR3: TGTGCCAGCAGCTGGACTAGCGGGACAGGGTACCAAGAGACCCAGTACTTC.

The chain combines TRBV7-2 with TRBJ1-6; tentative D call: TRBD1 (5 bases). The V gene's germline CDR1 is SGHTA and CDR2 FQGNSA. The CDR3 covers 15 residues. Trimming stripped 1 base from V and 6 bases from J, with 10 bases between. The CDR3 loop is CASSLGGVSNSPLHF. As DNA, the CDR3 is TGTGCCAGCAGCTTAGGGGGGGTTAGTAATTCACCCCTCCACTTT.

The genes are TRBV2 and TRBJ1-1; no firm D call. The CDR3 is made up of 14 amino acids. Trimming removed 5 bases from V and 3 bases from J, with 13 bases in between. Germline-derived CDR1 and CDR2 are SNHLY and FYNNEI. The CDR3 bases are TGTGCCAGCAGTACCCCTGGGAGGGACACTGAAGCTTTCTTT. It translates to CASSTPGRDTEAFF.

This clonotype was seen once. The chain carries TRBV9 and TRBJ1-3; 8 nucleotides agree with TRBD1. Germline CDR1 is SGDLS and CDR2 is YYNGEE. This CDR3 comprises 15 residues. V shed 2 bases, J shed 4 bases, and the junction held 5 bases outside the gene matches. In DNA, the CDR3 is TGTGCCAGCAGCGTGGACAGGGCGGGCGGAAACACCATATATTTT. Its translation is CASSVDRAGGNTIYF. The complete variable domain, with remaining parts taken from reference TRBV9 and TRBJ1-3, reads DSGVTQTPKHLITATGQRVTLRCSPRSGDLSVYWYQQSLDQGLQFLIQYYNGEERAKGNILERFSAQQFPDLHSELNLSSLELGDSALYFCASSVDRAGGNTIYFGEGSWLTVV.

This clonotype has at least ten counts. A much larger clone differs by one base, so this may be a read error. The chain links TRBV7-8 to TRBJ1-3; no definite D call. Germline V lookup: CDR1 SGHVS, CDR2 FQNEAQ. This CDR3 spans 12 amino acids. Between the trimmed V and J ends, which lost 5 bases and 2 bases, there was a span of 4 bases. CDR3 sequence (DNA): TGTGCCAGCAGCCTCCCTGGAAACACCATATATTTT. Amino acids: CASSLPGNTIYF.

In nucleotides, the CDR3 is TGTGCCAGCAGTGGAGCCAAGAACTTACCTTATAATTCACCCCTCCACTTT. It translates to CASSGAKNLPYNSPLHF. J is TRBJ1-6 and V is TRBV25-1, with no clear D. This CDR3 is built from 17 residues. The germline CDR1 and CDR2 sequences are MGHDK and SYGVNS. Trimming pared 4 bases from V and 4 bases from J, leaving 17 bases between. Using reference TRBV25-1 and TRBJ1-6 for the parts outside the CDR3, the full variable domain is EADIYQTPRYLVIGTGKKITLECSQTMGHDKMYWYQQDPGMELHLIHYSYGVNSTEKGDLSSESTVSRIRTEHFPLTLESARPSHTSQYLCASSGAKNLPYNSPLHFGNGTRLTVT.

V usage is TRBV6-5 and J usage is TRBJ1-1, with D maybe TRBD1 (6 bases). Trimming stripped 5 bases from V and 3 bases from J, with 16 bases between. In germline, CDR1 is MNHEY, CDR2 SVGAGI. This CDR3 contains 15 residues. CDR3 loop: CASSHADRAYTEAFF. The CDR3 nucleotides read TGTGCCAGCAGTCACGCGGACAGAGCCTACACTGAAGCTTTCTTT.

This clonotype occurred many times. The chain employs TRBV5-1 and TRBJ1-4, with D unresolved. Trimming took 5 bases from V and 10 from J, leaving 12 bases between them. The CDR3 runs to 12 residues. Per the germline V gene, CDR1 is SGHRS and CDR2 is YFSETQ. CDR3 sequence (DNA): TGCGCCAGCAGTCAACTGTATGGAAAACTGTTTTTT. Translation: CASSQLYGKLFF.

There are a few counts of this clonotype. CDR3 nucleotides: TGTGCCAGCAGCCGTCGGGACAGAGAAGAGACCCAGTACTTC. Its translation is CASSRRDREETQYF. The chain couples TRBV14 to TRBJ2-5; 7 positions agree with TRBD1. With 4 bases clipped from V and 3 bases from J, the junction kept 5 bases outside the gene matches. Per the germline V gene, CDR1 is SGHDN and CDR2 is FVKESK. The CDR3 length is 14 residues.

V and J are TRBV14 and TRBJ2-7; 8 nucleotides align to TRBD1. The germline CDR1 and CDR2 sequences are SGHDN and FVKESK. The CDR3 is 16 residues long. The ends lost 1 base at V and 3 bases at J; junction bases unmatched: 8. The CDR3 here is CASSQVILGTGYEQYF. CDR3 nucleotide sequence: TGTGCCAGCAGCCAAGTAATATTGGGGACAGGCTACGAGCAGTACTTC.

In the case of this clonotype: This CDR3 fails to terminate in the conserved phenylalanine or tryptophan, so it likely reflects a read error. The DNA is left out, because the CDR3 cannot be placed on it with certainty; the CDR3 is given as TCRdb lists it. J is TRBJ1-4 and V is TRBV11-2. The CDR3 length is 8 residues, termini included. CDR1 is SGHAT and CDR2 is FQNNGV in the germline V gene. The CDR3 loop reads CASSLRFD.

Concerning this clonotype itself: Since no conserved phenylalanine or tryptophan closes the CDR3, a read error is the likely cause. The CDR3 coding sequence is TGTGCCAGCAGCTCGGGGACAGGGGATAATCAGCCCCAGCATTCT. Translating it yields CASSSGTGDNQPQHS. The genes are TRBV19 and TRBJ1-5; 10 nucleotides agree with TRBD1. From germline, CDR1 is LNHDA and CDR2 SQIVND (reference sequence). The CDR3 runs to 15 residues. Trimming cost V 9 bases and J 4 bases; bases outside gene matches: 9.